This T cell receptor beta chain was obtained from a study of blood T cell repertoires in COVID-19. The overall study: T cells, B-cell-depleted T cells, or PBMCs supplied cDNA or gDNA.

In the original workflow: Nucleated cell number was recorded as an estimate derived from reference gene primer amplification. Sequencing was performed with immunoSEQ multiplex PCR; in TCRdb, only in-frame clones are kept and a portion is missing. V, J and clone size are taken as reported in that table, and D and trimming were inferred from the DNA itself. The sample has 95,000 to 150,000 clones, roughly 89% seen once; the top ten hold about 4.7%. The CDR3 is 15 amino acids. Per the germline V gene, CDR1 is SGHRS and CDR2 is YFSETQ. The trim removed 4 bases at V and 0 bases at J, leaving 6 bases unmatched.

The TCR was taken from a man aged 35-49 years with acute or convalescent COVID-19. V usage is TRBV5-1 and J usage is TRBJ2-7; TRBD1 matches at 8 bases. Specimen: peripheral blood. This CDR3 is CASSGGQVYSYEQYF. The CDR3 region has the DNA TGCGCCAGCAGCGGGGGACAGGTCTACTCCTACGAGCAGTACTTC.